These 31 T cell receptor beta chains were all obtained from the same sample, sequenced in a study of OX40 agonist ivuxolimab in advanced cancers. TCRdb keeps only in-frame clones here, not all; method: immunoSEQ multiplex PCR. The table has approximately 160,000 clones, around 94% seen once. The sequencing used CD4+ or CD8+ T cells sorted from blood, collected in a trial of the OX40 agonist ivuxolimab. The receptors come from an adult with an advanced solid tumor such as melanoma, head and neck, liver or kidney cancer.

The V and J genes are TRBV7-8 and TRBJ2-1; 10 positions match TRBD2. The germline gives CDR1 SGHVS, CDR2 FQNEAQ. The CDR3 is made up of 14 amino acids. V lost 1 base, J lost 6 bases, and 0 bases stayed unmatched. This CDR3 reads CASSLGTSGNEQFF. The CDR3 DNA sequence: TGTGCCAGCAGCTTAGGGACTAGCGGCAATGAGCAGTTCTTC.

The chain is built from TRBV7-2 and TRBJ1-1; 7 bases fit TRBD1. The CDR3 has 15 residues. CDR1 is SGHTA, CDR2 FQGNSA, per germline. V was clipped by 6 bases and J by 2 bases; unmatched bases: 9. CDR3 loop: CASSTSGTVNTEAFF. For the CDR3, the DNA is TGTGCCAGCAGTACCTCAGGGACAGTCAACACTGAAGCTTTCTTT. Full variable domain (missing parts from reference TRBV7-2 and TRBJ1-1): GAGVSQSPSNKVTEKGKDVELRCDPISGHTALYWYRQSLGQGLEFLIYFQGNSAPDKSGLPSDRFSAERTGGSVSTLTIQRTQQEDSAVYLCASSTSGTVNTEAFFGQGTRLTVV.

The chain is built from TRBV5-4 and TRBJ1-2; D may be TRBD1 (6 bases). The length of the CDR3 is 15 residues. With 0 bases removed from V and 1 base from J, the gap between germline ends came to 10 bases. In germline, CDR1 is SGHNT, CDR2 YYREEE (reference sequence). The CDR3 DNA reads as TGTGCCAGCAGCTTGGAGCAGGGGATTAACTATGGCTACACCTTC. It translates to CASSLEQGINYGYTF. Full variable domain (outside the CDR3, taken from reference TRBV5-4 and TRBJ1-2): ETGVTQSPTHLIKTRGQQVTLRCSSQSGHNTVSWYQQALGQGPQFIFQYYREEENGRGNFPPRFSGLQFPNYSSELNVNALELDDSALYLCASSLEQGINYGYTFGSGTRLTVV.

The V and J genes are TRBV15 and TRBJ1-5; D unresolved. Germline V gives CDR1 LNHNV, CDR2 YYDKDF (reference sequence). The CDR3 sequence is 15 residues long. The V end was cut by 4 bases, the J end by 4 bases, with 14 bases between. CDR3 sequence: CATSIGGGGNQPQHF. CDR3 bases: TGTGCCACCAGCATTGGTGGAGGAGGAAATCAGCCCCAGCATTTT.

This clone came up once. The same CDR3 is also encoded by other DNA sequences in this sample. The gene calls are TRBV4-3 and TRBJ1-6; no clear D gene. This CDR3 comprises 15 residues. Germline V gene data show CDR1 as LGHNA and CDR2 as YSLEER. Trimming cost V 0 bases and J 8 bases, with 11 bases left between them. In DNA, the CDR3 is TGCGCCAGCAGCCAAGAATTAGGGAGCTATTCACCCCTCCACTTT. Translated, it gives CASSQELGSYSPLHF.

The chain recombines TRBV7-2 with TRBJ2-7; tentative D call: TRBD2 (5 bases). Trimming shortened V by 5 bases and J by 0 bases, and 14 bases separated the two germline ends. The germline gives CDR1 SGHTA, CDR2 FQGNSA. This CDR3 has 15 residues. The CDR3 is CASSPGEWVSYEQYF. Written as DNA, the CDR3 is TGTGCCAGCAGCCCCGGGGAGTGGGTCTCCTACGAGCAGTACTTC.

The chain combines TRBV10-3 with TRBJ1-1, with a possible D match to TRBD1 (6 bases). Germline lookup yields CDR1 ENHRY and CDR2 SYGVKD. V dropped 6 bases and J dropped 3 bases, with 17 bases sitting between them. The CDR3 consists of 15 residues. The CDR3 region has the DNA TGTGCCATCAGGGGGACAACTCTGGGAGACACTGAAGCTTTCTTT. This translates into CAIRGTTLGDTEAFF.

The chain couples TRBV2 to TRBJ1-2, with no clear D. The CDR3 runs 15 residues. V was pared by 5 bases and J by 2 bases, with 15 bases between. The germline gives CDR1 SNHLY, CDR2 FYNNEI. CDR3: CASSPRLIDNYGYTF. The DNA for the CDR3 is TGTGCCAGCAGTCCACGGTTAATAGACAACTATGGCTACACCTTC.

Written as DNA, the CDR3 is TGCGCCACCTCAGACAGGGGATTAAGGCACACCGGGGAGCTGTTTTTT. It codes for CATSDRGLRHTGELFF. J is TRBJ2-2 and V is TRBV4-3, with 8 bases identical to TRBD1. The CDR3 spans 16 residues. The V and J ends lost 10 bases and 3 bases, in that order; junction bases with no gene match: 13. From germline, CDR1 is LGHNA and CDR2 YSLEER.

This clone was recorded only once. CDR3 coding DNA: TGCGCCAGCAGCTTGGCGCCAGCGGGGAGCACAGATACGCAGTATTTT. This gives the protein CASSLAPAGSTDTQYF. The chain is built from TRBV5-1 and TRBJ2-3; 7 bases are shared with TRBD2. This CDR3 contains 16 residues. Germline-derived CDR1 and CDR2 are SGHRS and YFSETQ. V shed 0 bases, J shed 0 bases, and the junction held 4 bases outside the gene matches. Looking up the rest from reference TRBV5-1 and TRBJ2-3 gives the full variable domain: KAGVTQTPRYLIKTRGQQVTLSCSPISGHRSVSWYQQTPGQGLQFLFEYFSETQRNKGNFPGRFSGRQFSNSRSEMNVSTLELGDSALYLCASSLAPAGSTDTQYFGPGTRLTVL.

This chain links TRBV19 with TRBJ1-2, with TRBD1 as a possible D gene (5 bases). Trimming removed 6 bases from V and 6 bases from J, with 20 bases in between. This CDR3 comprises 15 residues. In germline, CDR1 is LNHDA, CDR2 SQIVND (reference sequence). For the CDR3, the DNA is TGTGCCAGTAGATTCGATGGGGCTGGGATGGATGGCTACACCTTC. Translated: CASRFDGAGMDGYTF.

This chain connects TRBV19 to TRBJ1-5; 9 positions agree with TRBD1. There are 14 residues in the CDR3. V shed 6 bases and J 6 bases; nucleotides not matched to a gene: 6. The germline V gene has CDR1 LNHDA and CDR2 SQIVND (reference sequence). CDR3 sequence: CASSLGQGRQPQHF. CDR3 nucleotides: TGTGCCAGTAGCCTAGGACAGGGGCGTCAGCCCCAGCATTTT.

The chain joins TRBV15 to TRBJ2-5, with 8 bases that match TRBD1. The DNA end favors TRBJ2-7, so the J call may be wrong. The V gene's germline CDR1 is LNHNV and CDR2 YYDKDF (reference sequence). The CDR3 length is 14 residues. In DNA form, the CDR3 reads TGTGCCACCAGCAGAGGACAGGGGAGAGACGAGCAGTACTTC. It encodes CATSRGQGRDEQYF.

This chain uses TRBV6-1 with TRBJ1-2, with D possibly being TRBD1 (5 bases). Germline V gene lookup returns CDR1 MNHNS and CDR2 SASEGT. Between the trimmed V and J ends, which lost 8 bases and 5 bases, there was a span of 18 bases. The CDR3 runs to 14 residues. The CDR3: CASEAVDSGYGYTF. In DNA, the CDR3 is TGTGCCAGCGAGGCAGTCGACAGTGGGTATGGCTACACCTTC.

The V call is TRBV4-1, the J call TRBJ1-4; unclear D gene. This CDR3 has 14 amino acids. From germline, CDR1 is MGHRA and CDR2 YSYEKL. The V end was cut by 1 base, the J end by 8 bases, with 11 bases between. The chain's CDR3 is CASSQARVGEKLFF. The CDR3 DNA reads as TGCGCCAGCAGCCAAGCTAGGGTCGGGGAAAAACTGTTTTTT.

The CDR3 coding sequence is TGTGCCAGCAGCCGCCGGACGGGGACTTTCTATGGCTACACCTTC. It translates to CASSRRTGTFYGYTF. The chain has TRBV7-8 and TRBJ1-2; tentative D call: TRBD1 (5 bases). Trimming stripped 5 bases from V and 4 bases from J, with 17 bases between. Germline assignment: CDR1 SGHVS and CDR2 FQNEAQ. This CDR3 has 15 residues.

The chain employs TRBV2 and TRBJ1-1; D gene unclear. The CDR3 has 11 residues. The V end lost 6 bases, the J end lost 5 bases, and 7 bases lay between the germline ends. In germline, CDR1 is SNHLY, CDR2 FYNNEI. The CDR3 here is CASSAETEAFF. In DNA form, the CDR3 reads TGTGCCAGCAGCGCGGAGACTGAAGCTTTCTTT.

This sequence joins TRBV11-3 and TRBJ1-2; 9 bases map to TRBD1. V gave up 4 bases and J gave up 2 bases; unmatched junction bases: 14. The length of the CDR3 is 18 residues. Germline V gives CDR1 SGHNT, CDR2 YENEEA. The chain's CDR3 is CASSSVGQGLRGNYGYTF. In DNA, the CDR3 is TGTGCCAGCAGCTCAGTGGGACAGGGCCTAAGAGGGAACTATGGCTACACCTTC. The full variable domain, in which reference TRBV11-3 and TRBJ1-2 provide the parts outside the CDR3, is EAGVVQSPRYKIIEKKQPVAFWCNPISGHNTLYWYLQNLGQGPELLIRYENEEAVDDSQLPKDRFSAERLKGVDSTLKIQPAELGDSAVYLCASSSVGQGLRGNYGYTFGSGTRLTVV.

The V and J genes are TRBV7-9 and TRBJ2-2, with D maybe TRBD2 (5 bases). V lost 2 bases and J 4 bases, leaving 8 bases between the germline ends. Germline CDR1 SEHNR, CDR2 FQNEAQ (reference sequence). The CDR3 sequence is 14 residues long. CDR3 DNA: TGTGCCAGCAGCTTAAGGGAGCCCACCGGGGAGCTGTTTTTT. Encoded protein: CASSLREPTGELFF.

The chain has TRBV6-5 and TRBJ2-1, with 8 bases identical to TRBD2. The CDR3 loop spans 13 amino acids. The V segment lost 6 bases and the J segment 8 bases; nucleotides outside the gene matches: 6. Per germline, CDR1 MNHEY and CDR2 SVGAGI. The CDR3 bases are TGTGCCAGCAGGCCGGGGGGGGCATATGAGCAGTTCTTC. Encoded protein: CASRPGGAYEQFF.

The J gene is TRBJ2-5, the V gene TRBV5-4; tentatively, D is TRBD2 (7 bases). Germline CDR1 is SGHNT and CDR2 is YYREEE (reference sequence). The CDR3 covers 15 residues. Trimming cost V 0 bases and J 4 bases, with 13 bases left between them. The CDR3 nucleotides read TGTGCCAGCAGCTTGGCCGGGGGGCGCGGAGAGACCCAGTACTTC. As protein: CASSLAGGRGETQYF.

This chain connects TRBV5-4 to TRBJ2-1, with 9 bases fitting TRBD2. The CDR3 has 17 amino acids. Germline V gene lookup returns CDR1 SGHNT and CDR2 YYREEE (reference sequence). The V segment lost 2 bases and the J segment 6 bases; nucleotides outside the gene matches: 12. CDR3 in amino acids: CASSFLREAGGGNEQFF. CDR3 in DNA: TGTGCCAGCAGCTTCCTGAGGGAAGCGGGGGGCGGCAATGAGCAGTTCTTC. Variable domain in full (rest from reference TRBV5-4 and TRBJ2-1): ETGVTQSPTHLIKTRGQQVTLRCSSQSGHNTVSWYQQALGQGPQFIFQYYREEENGRGNFPPRFSGLQFPNYSSELNVNALELDDSALYLCASSFLREAGGGNEQFFGPGTRLTVL.

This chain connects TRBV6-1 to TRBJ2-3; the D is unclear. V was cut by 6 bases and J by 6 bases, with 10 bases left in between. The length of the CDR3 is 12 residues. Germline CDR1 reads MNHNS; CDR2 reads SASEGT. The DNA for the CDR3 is TGTGCCAGCAGGGACCCCCGGGATACGCAGTATTTT. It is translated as CASRDPRDTQYF.

DNA of the CDR3: TGTGCCAGCAGTTCTCCGGGGACTAGCGGGAGGAATGAGCAGTTCTTC. It yields the protein CASSSPGTSGRNEQFF. V is TRBV6-5 and J is TRBJ2-1; 15 bases map to TRBD2. The J segment lost 7 bases and the V segment lost 4 bases, leaving 5 bases of the junction unmatched. The CDR3 length is 16 residues. The V gene's germline CDR1 is MNHEY and CDR2 SVGAGI.

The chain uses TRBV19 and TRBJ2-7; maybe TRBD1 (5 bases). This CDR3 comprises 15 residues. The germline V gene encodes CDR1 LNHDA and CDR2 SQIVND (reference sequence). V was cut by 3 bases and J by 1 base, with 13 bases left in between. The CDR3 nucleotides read TGTGCCAGTAGTATTGGGGCCGATGCTTCCTACGAGCAGTACTTC. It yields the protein CASSIGADASYEQYF.

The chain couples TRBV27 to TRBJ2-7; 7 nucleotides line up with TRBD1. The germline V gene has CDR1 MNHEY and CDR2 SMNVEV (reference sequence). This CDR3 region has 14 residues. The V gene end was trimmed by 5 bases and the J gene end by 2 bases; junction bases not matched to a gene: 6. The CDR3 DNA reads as TGTGCCAGCAGTACGACAGGGTACCCCTACGAGCAGTACTTC. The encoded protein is CASSTTGYPYEQYF.

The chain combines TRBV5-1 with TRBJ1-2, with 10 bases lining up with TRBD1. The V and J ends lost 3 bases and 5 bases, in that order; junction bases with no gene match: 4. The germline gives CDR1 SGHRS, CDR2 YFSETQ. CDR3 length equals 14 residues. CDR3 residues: CASSSGQGEYGYTF. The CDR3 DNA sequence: TGCGCCAGCAGCTCCGGACAGGGGGAATATGGCTACACCTTC. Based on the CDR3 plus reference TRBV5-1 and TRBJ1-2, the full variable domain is KAGVTQTPRYLIKTRGQQVTLSCSPISGHRSVSWYQQTPGQGLQFLFEYFSETQRNKGNFPGRFSGRQFSNSRSEMNVSTLELGDSALYLCASSSGQGEYGYTFGSGTRLTVV.

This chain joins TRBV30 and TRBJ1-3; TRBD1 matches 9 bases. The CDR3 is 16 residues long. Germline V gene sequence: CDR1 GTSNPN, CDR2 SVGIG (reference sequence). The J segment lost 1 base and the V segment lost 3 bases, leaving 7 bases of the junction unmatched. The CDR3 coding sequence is TGTGCCTGGAGGAGGGACAGGGCCTTGTCTGGAAACACCATATATTTT. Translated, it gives CAWRRDRALSGNTIYF.

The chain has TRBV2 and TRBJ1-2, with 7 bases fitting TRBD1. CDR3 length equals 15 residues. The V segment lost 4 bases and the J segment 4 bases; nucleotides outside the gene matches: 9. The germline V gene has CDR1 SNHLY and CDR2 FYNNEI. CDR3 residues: CASSVEGAIGYGYTF. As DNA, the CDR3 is TGTGCCAGCAGTGTTGAGGGGGCGATCGGCTATGGCTACACCTTC.

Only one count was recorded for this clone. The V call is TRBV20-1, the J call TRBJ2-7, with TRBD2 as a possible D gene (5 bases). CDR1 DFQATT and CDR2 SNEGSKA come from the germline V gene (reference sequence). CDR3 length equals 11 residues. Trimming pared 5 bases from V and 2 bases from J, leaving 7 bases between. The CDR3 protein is CSAGRPYEQYF. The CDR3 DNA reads TGCAGTGCTGGGAGACCCTACGAGCAGTACTTC.

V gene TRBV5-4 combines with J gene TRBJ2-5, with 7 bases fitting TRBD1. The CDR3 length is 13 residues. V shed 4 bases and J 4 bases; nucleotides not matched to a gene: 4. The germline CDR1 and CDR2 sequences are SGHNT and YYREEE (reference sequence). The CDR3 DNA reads TGTGCCAGCAGCACAGGGGCTGGAGAGACCCAGTACTTC. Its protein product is CASSTGAGETQYF.